The sequence of this TCR beta chain was determined in a study of blood T cell repertoires in COVID-19. This clone has just one count. The CDR3 consists of 15 residues. Trimming took 4 bases from V and 5 from J, leaving 17 bases between them. From germline, CDR1 is LGHNT and CDR2 FRNRAP. Generated by immunoSEQ multiplex PCR, the TCRdb table keeps only in-frame clones and is missing some. The sample has a few hundred thousand clones, roughly 83% seen once; the top ten hold under 5.5%. This sequence was found in a man aged 55 to 70 who had recovered from COVID-19. The sample taken for sequencing was peripheral blood. The chain couples TRBV12-5 to TRBJ2-5; TRBD1 might be the D (6 bases). This chain's CDR3 is CASGSDQGFAETQYF. DNA for the CDR3: TGTGCTAGTGGTTCGGACCAGGGGTTCGCGGAGACCCAGTACTTC.